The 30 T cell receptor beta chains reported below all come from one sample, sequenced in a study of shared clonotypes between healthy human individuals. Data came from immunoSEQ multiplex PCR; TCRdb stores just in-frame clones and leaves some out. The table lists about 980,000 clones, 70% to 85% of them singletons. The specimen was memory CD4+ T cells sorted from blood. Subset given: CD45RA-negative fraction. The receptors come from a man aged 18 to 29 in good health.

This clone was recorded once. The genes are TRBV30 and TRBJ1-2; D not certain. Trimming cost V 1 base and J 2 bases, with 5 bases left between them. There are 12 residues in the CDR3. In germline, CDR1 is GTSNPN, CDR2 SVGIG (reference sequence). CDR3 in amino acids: CAWSEQNYGYTF. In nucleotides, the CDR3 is TGTGCCTGGAGTGAACAGAACTATGGCTACACCTTC.

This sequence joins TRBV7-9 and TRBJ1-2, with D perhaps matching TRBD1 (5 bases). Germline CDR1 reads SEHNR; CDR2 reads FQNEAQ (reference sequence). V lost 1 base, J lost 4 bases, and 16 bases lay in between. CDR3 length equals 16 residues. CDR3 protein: CASSLGGTRAPYGYTF. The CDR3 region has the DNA TGTGCCAGCAGCTTAGGAGGTACCAGGGCCCCCTATGGCTACACCTTC.

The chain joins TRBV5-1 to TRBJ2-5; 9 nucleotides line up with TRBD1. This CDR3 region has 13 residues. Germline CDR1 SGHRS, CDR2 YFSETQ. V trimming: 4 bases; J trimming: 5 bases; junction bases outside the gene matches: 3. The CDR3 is CASSAGQGETQYF. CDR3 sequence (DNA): TGCGCCAGCAGCGCCGGACAGGGGGAGACCCAGTACTTC.

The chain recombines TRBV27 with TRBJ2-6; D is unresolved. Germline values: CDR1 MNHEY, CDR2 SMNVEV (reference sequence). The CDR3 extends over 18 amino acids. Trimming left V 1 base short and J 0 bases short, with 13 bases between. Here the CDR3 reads CASSLYGVLNSGANVLTF. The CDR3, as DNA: TGTGCCAGCAGTTTATATGGGGTCCTAAACTCTGGGGCCAACGTCCTGACTTTC.

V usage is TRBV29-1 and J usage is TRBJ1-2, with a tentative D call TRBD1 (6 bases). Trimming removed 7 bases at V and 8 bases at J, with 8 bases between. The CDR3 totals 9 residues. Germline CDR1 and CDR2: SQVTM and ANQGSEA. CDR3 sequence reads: CSEGVGYTF. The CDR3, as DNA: TGCAGCGAGGGGGTCGGCTACACCTTC.

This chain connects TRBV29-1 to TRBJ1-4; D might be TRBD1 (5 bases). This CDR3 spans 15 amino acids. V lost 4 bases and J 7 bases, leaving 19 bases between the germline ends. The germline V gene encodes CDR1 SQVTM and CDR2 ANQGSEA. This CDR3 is CSVVSNWDGLEKLFF. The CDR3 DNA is TGCAGCGTTGTGAGTAATTGGGACGGCCTTGAAAAACTGTTTTTT.

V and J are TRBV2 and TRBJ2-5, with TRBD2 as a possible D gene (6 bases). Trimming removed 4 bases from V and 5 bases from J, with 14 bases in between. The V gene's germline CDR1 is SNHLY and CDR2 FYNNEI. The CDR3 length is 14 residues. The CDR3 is CASSGTKGTETQYF. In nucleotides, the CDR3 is TGTGCCAGCAGTGGGACTAAAGGGACGGAGACCCAGTACTTC.

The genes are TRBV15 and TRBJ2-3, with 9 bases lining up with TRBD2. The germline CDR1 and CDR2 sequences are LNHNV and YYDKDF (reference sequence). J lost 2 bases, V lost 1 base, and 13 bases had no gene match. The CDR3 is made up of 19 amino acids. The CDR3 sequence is CATSRGPAGGPAVTDTQYF. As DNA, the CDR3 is TGTGCCACCAGCAGAGGGCCAGCGGGGGGCCCGGCTGTCACAGATACGCAGTATTTT.

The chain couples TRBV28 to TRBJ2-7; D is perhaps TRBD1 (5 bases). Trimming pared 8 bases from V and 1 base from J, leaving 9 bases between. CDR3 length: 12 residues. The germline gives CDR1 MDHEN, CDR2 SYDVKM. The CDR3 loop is CASLTGSYEQYF. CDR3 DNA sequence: TGTGCCAGCCTAACAGGTTCCTACGAGCAGTACTTC.

The CDR3 is CASSLGTGVYEQYF. The CDR3 region has the DNA TGTGCCAGCAGCTTGGGGACAGGGGTCTACGAGCAGTACTTC. The chain combines TRBV11-3 with TRBJ2-7, with TRBD1 identical over 10 bases. Germline CDR1 SGHNT, CDR2 YENEEA. J was trimmed by 3 bases and V by 3 bases; bases with no gene match: 2. This CDR3 contains 14 residues.

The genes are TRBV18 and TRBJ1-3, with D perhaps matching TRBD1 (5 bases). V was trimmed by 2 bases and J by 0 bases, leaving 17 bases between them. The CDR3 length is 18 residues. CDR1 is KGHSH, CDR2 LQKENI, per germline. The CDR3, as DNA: TGTGCCAGCTCACCAACAACTGGGACGGCAAACTCTGGAAACACCATATATTTT. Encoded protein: CASSPTTGTANSGNTIYF.

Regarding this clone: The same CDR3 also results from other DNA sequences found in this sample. DNA for the CDR3: TGTGCCAGCTCCCCTAGCGGGGGCACAGATACGCAGTATTTT. Its translation: CASSPSGGTDTQYF. The chain couples TRBV18 to TRBJ2-3, with 9 bases aligning to TRBD2. The junction had 2 bases not matched to a gene; V was cut back by 6 bases and J by 1 base. The CDR3 runs to 14 residues. Germline values: CDR1 KGHSH, CDR2 LQKENI.

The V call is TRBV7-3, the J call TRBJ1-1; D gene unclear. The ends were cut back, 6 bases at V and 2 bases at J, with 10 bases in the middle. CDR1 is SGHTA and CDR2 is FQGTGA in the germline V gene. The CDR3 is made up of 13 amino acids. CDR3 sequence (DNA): TGTGCCAGCAGAGAACTCTCTAACACTGAAGCTTTCTTT. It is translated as CASRELSNTEAFF.

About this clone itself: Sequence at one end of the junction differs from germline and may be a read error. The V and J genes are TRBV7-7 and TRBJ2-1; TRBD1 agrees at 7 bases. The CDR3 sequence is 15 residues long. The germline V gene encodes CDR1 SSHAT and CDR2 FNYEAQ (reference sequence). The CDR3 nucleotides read TGTGCTAGCAGCTCAGGGACAGACCCCTACAATGAGCAGTTCTTC. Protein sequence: CASSSGTDPYNEQFF.

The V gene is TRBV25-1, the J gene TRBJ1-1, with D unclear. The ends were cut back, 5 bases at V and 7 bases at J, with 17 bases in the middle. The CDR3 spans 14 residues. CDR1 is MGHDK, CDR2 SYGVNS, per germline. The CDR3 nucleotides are TGTGCCAGCAGTCCCCCCGGACGGGCTCTTGAAGCTTTCTTT. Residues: CASSPPGRALEAFF.

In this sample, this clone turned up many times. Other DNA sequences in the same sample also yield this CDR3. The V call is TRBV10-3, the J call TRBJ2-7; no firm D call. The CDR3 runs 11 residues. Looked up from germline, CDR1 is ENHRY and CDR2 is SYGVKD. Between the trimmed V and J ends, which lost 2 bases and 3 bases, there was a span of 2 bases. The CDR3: CAISEGYEQYF. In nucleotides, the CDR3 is TGTGCCATCAGTGAGGGCTACGAGCAGTACTTC.

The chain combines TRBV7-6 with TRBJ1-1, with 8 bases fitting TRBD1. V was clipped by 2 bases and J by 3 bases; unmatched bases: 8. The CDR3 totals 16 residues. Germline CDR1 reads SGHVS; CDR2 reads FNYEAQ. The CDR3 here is CASSLTRTGRDTEAFF. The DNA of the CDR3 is TGTGCCAGCAGCTTAACGAGGACAGGGAGGGACACTGAAGCTTTCTTT. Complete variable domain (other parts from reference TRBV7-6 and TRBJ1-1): GAGVSQSPRYKVTKRGQDVALRCDPISGHVSLYWYRQALGQGPEFLTYFNYEAQQDKSGLPNDRFSAERPEGSISTLTIQRTEQRDSAMYRCASSLTRTGRDTEAFFGQGTRLTVV.

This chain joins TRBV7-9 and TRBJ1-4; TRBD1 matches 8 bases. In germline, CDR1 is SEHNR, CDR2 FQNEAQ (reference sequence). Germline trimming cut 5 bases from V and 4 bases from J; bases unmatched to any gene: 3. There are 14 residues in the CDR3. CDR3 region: CASSRTGYNEKLFF. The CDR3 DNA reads TGTGCCAGCAGCCGGACAGGGTATAATGAAAAACTGTTTTTT. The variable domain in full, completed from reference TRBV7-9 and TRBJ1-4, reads DTGVSQNPRHKITKRGQNVTFRCDPISEHNRLYWYRQTLGQGPEFLTYFQNEAQLEKSRLLSDRFSAERPKGSFSTLEIQRTEQGDSAMYLCASSRTGYNEKLFFGSGTQLSVL.

The DNA for the CDR3 is TGTGCCAGCAGTTCCTACCCCAACAGGGCTAACTATGGCTACACCTTC. Amino acids: CASSSYPNRANYGYTF. This sequence joins TRBV28 and TRBJ1-2; perhaps TRBD1 as D (6 bases). Trimming removed 4 bases at V and 0 bases at J, with 15 bases between. CDR3 length: 16 residues. The germline V gene has CDR1 MDHEN and CDR2 SYDVKM.

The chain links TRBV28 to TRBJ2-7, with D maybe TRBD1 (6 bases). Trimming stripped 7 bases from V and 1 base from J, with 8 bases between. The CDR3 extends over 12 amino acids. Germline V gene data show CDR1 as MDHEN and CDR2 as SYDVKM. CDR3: CASIGQSYEQYF. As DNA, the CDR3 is TGTGCCAGCATCGGACAGTCCTACGAGCAGTACTTC.

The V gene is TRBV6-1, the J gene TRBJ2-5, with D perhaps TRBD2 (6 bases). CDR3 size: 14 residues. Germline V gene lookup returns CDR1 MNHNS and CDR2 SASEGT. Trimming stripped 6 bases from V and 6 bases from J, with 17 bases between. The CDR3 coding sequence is TGTGCCAGCAGCCGGGGACTGCCCGGCCAGACCCAGTACTTC. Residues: CASSRGLPGQTQYF.

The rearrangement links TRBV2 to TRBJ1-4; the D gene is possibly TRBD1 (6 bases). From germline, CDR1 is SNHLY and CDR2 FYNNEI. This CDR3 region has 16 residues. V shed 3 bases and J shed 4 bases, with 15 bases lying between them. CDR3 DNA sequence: TGTGCCAGCAGTGAGGGGGCGACAGCCGATAATGAAAAACTGTTTTTT. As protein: CASSEGATADNEKLFF.

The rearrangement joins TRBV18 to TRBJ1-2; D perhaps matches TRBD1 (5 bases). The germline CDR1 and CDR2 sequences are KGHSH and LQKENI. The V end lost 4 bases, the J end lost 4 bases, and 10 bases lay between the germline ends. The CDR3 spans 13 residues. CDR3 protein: CASSRRQPYGYTF. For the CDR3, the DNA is TGTGCCAGCTCACGACGACAGCCCTATGGCTACACCTTC.

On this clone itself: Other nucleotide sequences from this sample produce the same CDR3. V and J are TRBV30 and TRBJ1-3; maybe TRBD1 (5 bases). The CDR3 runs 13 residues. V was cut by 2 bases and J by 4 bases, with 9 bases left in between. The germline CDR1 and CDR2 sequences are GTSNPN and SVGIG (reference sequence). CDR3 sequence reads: CAWSRQGGNTIYF. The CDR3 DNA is TGTGCCTGGAGTCGGCAGGGCGGAAACACCATATATTTT.

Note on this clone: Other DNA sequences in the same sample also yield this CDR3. The CDR3 here is CASRPGQGYGYTF. The CDR3 DNA follows: TGTGCCAGCAGACCGGGACAGGGGTATGGCTACACCTTC. The chain carries TRBV28 and TRBJ1-2; TRBD1 aligns across 10 bases. V lost 6 bases to trimming and J lost 5 bases; unmatched junction nucleotides: 3. Germline V lookup: CDR1 MDHEN, CDR2 SYDVKM. CDR3 length: 13 amino acids.

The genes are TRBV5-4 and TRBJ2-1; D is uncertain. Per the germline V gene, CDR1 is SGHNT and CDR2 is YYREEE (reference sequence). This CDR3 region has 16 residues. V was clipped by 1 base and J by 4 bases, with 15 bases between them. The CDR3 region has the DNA TGTGCCAGCAGCTTGACCACCAAAGGAGTTTACAATGAGCAGTTCTTC. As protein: CASSLTTKGVYNEQFF.

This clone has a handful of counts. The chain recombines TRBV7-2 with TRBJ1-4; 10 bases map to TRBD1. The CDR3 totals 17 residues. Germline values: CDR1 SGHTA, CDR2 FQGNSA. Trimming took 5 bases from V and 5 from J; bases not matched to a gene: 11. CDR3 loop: CASSARHGDRGNEKLFF. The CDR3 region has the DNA TGTGCCAGCAGCGCGAGGCATGGGGACAGGGGAAATGAAAAACTGTTTTTT.

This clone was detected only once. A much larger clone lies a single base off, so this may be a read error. The CDR3 loop reads CASSLSGQNYGYTF. DNA of the CDR3: TGTGCCAGCAGCTTATCGGGACAGAACTATGGCTACACCTTC. The chain carries TRBV11-2 and TRBJ1-2; 7 nucleotides line up with TRBD1. The V and J ends lost 2 bases and 2 bases, in that order; junction bases with no gene match: 2. The CDR3 runs to 14 residues. Germline V gene lookup returns CDR1 SGHAT and CDR2 FQNNGV.

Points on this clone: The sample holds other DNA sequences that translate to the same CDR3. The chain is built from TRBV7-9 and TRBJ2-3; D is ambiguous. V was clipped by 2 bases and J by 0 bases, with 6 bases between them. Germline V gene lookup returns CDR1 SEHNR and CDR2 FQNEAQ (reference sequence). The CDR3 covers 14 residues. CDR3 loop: CASSLSGSTDTQYF. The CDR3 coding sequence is TGTGCCAGCAGCTTATCGGGTAGCACAGATACGCAGTATTTT.

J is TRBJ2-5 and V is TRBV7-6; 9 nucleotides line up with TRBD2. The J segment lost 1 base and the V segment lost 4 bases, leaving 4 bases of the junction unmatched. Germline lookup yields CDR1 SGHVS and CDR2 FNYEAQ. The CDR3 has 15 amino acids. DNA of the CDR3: TGTGCCAGCAGCTCCCATAGCGGGAGCCAAGAGACCCAGTACTTC. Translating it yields CASSSHSGSQETQYF.